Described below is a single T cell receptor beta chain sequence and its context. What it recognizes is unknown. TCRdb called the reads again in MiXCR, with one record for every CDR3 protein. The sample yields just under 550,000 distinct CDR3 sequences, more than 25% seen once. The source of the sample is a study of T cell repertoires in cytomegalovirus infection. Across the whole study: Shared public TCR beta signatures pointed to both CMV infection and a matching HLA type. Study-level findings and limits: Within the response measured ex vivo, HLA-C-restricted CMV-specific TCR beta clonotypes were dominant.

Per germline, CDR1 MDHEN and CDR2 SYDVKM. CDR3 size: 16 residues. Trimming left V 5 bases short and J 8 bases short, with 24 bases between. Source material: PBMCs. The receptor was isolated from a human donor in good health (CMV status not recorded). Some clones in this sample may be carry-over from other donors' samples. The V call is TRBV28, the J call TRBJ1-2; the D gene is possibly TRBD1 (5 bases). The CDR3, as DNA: TGTGCCAGCAGTGCGCTTGGGGGGAACCAACCCCGAGGCTACACCTTC. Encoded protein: CASSALGGNQPRGYTF.